The 29 T cell receptor beta chains in this list originate from one sample, sequenced in a study of blood T cell repertoires in COVID-19. Sequencing was performed with immunoSEQ multiplex PCR; in TCRdb, only in-frame clones are kept and a portion is missing. The table has about 260,000 clones, 88% seen once. The sample was peripheral blood. These receptors came from a woman aged 30 to 39 with COVID-19, enrolled during active disease.

The chain combines TRBV2 with TRBJ2-3, with 8 bases identical to TRBD2. CDR1 SNHLY and CDR2 FYNNEI come from the germline V gene. Germline trimming cut 7 bases from V and 6 bases from J; bases unmatched to any gene: 3. The CDR3 consists of 12 residues. CDR3 in DNA: TGTGCCAGCACTGGGACTAGGGATACGCAGTATTTT. Protein sequence: CASTGTRDTQYF. The entire variable domain, with the rest obtained from reference TRBV2 and TRBJ2-3, is as follows: EPEVTQTPSHQVTQMGQEVILRCVPISNHLYFYWYRQILGQKVEFLVSFYNNEISEKSEIFDDQFSVERPDGSNFTLKIRSTKLEDSAMYFCASTGTRDTQYFGPGTRLTVL.

This chain links TRBV5-1 with TRBJ2-1, with 10 bases matching TRBD1. Germline CDR1 and CDR2: SGHRS and YFSETQ. This CDR3 is 14 amino acids long. V was pared by 6 bases and J by 6 bases, with 6 bases of the junction left unmatched. CDR3 protein: CASNTGTGVNEQFF. The CDR3 bases are TGCGCCAGCAACACCGGGACAGGGGTCAATGAGCAGTTCTTC. The complete variable domain, with remaining parts taken from reference TRBV5-1 and TRBJ2-1, reads KAGVTQTPRYLIKTRGQQVTLSCSPISGHRSVSWYQQTPGQGLQFLFEYFSETQRNKGNFPGRFSGRQFSNSRSEMNVSTLELGDSALYLCASNTGTGVNEQFFGPGTRLTVL.

The chain carries TRBV6-2 or TRBV6-3 and TRBJ1-2, with D unresolved. The CDR3 extends over 11 amino acids. Trimming removed 5 bases at V and 10 bases at J, with 11 bases between. CDR1 MNHEY and CDR2 SVGEGT come from the germline V gene. The CDR3 reads CASSLYEDYTF. In DNA, the CDR3 is TGTGCCAGCAGTCTATATGAGGACTACACCTTC.

V and J are TRBV5-1 and TRBJ2-2; 7 bases map to TRBD2. V lost 0 bases and J lost 7; bases outside the gene matches: 6. The CDR3 runs 15 residues. Germline V CDR1 and CDR2: SGHRS, YFSETQ. In DNA, the CDR3 is TGCGCCAGCAGCTTGGCCGGGACTAACTACGGGGAGCTGTTTTTT. Protein sequence: CASSLAGTNYGELFF.

The chain couples TRBV6-6 to TRBJ2-7, with a possible D match to TRBD2 (6 bases). The V gene lost 0 bases and the J gene lost 5 bases, with 14 bases spanning the gap. Germline V gene sequence: CDR1 MNHNY, CDR2 SVGAGI (reference sequence). This CDR3 is built from 15 residues. The CDR3 protein is CASSYSISREHEQYF. In DNA, the CDR3 is TGTGCCAGCAGTTACTCGATCAGCCGGGAGCACGAGCAGTACTTC.

The chain carries TRBV5-1 and TRBJ2-1; D is ambiguous. V was shortened by 0 bases and J by 5 bases, with 12 bases between the two germline ends. Looked up from germline, CDR1 is SGHRS and CDR2 is YFSETQ. The CDR3 covers 15 residues. The CDR3: CASSLVSPPNNEQFF. The CDR3 DNA reads as TGCGCCAGCAGCTTGGTTAGCCCCCCAAACAATGAGCAGTTCTTC.

The CDR3 region has the DNA TGCGCCAGCAGCCAACGTTCGGGGTACACTGAAGCTTTCTTT. It codes for CASSQRSGYTEAFF. The genes are TRBV4-1 and TRBJ1-1; the D is unclear. This CDR3 is 14 amino acids long. The V end lost 2 bases, the J end lost 3 bases, and 10 bases lay between the germline ends. Germline V lookup: CDR1 MGHRA, CDR2 YSYEKL.

This chain links TRBV6-2 or TRBV6-3 with TRBJ1-1; the D gene is possibly TRBD1 (5 bases). In germline, CDR1 is MNHEY, CDR2 SVGEGT. The CDR3 totals 14 residues. Trimming removed 1 base at V and 11 bases at J, with 17 bases between. The CDR3 here is CASSYYLTESDAFF. The CDR3, as DNA: TGTGCCAGCAGTTACTACTTGACAGAAAGCGACGCTTTCTTT.

This clone has a single count. CDR3: CTRKSGRSSYNEQFF. The CDR3 nucleotides read TGCACCAGGAAAAGCGGGAGGAGCTCCTACAATGAGCAGTTCTTC. The chain uses TRBV1 and TRBJ2-1; the table's D call, TRBD2, was not checked against the DNA. TRBV1 is designated a pseudogene. The CDR3 spans 15 residues.

This rearrangement joins TRBV28 to TRBJ2-2; 8 positions match TRBD2. The CDR3 is made up of 14 amino acids. Germline trimming cut 5 bases from V and 5 bases from J; bases unmatched to any gene: 4. Germline assignment: CDR1 MDHEN and CDR2 SYDVKM. The CDR3 loop is CASSLSGKTGELFF. Written as DNA, the CDR3 is TGTGCCAGCAGTCTTAGCGGGAAGACCGGGGAGCTGTTTTTT.

The sample holds one count of this clone. At one boundary the junction diverges from the germline segment, which might be a read error. The rearrangement links TRBV2 to TRBJ2-7; 7 positions agree with TRBD1. CDR3 length: 13 amino acids. Germline V gives CDR1 SNHLY, CDR2 FYNNEI. The CDR3 DNA follows: TGTGCCGTTCGGCTGGGTCGGGACAAGGGGGCCAACTTC. It is translated as CAVRLGRDKGANF.

The chain is built from TRBV6-2 or TRBV6-3 and TRBJ1-1; D is possibly TRBD1 (6 bases). V lost 0 bases, J lost 5 bases, and 16 bases lay in between. This CDR3 has 16 residues. CDR1 is MNHEY, CDR2 SVGEGT, per germline. The CDR3 DNA sequence: TGTGCCAGCAGTTACTCGACAGGCGGATTAGGGACTGAAGCTTTCTTT. Translation: CASSYSTGGLGTEAFF.

The chain uses TRBV6-1 and TRBJ1-4; 9 bases line up with TRBD1. CDR3 length: 15 amino acids. Germline values: CDR1 MNHNS, CDR2 SASEGT. Trimming at V came to 5 bases and at J to 7 bases, leaving 8 bases not matched to a gene. This CDR3 is CASSLKGQGSEKLFF. CDR3 DNA sequence: TGTGCCAGCAGTCTCAAGGGACAGGGAAGTGAAAAACTGTTTTTT.

The gene calls are TRBV19 and TRBJ2-1; D is ambiguous. The CDR3 loop spans 14 amino acids. Germline values: CDR1 LNHDA, CDR2 SQIVND (reference sequence). V shed 4 bases and J shed 4 bases, with 11 bases lying between them. The CDR3 DNA sequence: TGTGCCAGTAGTACCCAAGACGGGTACAATGAGCAGTTCTTC. It codes for CASSTQDGYNEQFF.

The chain combines TRBV6-2 or TRBV6-3 with TRBJ2-2; possibly TRBD1 for D (6 bases). CDR3 size: 16 residues. V lost 2 bases and J 6 bases, leaving 16 bases between the germline ends. Per the germline V gene, CDR1 is MNHEY and CDR2 is SVGEGT. CDR3: CASSYQRNWGPGELFF. The CDR3 DNA is TGTGCCAGCAGTTACCAAAGAAATTGGGGGCCCGGGGAGCTGTTTTTT.

This chain links TRBV4-2 with TRBJ2-7, with D maybe TRBD2 (5 bases). This CDR3 spans 13 amino acids. Germline V CDR1 and CDR2: LGHNA, YNFKEQ. Trimming shortened V by 0 bases and J by 12 bases, and 15 bases separated the two germline ends. CDR3 nucleotide sequence: TGTGCCAGCAGCCAAGATCCCCCTAGCTACACGTACTTC. Translating gives CASSQDPPSYTYF.

The chain is built from TRBV19 and TRBJ1-2; D may be TRBD1 (6 bases). V lost 7 bases, J lost 8 bases, and 20 bases lay in between. In germline, CDR1 is LNHDA, CDR2 SQIVND (reference sequence). The CDR3 extends over 14 amino acids. The CDR3 sequence is CASNPQGSMRGYTF. CDR3 bases: TGTGCCAGTAATCCACAGGGTTCAATGCGGGGCTACACCTTC.

The chain carries TRBV3-1 (or the pseudogene TRBV3-2) and TRBJ2-1; 11 bases map to TRBD2. The CDR3 spans 17 residues. From germline, CDR1 is LGHDT and CDR2 YNNKEL (reference sequence). V was pared by 0 bases and J by 9 bases, with 10 bases of the junction left unmatched. The CDR3 reads CASSQDHVRGLAGEQFF. Here the CDR3 DNA reads TGTGCCAGCAGCCAAGACCATGTACGAGGACTAGCGGGTGAGCAGTTCTTC.

This clone was recorded once. This rearrangement joins TRBV19 to TRBJ1-4, with TRBD1 identical over 9 bases. Germline V lookup: CDR1 LNHDA, CDR2 SQIVND (reference sequence). The ends lost 5 bases at V and 7 bases at J; junction bases unmatched: 8. The CDR3 is 15 residues long. CDR3 sequence reads: CASSGRTGAAEKLFF. The CDR3, as DNA: TGTGCCAGTAGTGGACGGACAGGGGCGGCTGAAAAACTGTTTTTT.

V gene TRBV10-2 combines with J gene TRBJ2-3; TRBD2 matches at 7 bases. V was clipped by 8 bases and J by 3 bases; unmatched bases: 8. The CDR3 sequence is 14 residues long. CDR1 WSHSY and CDR2 SAAADI come from the germline V gene. For the CDR3, the DNA is TGCGCCAGCCGCCGGGCGGGAGAGACAGATACGCAGTATTTT. This translates into CASRRAGETDTQYF.

V and J are TRBV30 and TRBJ1-5, with D possibly matching TRBD1 (6 bases). Trimming removed 0 bases at V and 6 bases at J, with 30 bases between. This CDR3 spans 20 amino acids. Germline V gives CDR1 GTSNPN, CDR2 SVGIG (reference sequence). The CDR3 DNA sequence: TGTGCCTGGAGTGTACTCGTATCCGGGCAGGGGATCCCCCGGGGTCAGCCCCAGCATTTT. It is translated as CAWSVLVSGQGIPRGQPQHF.

V and J are TRBV3-1 (or the pseudogene TRBV3-2) and TRBJ2-1; a weak D match, TRBD1 (5 bases). The V gene's germline CDR1 is LGHDT and CDR2 YNNKEL (reference sequence). Deletions cut 0 bases from V and 7 bases from J, with 13 bases between. The CDR3 contains 15 residues. The CDR3 DNA is TGTGCCAGCAGCCAAGAAGTAGGGGTTCGGAATGAGCAGTTCTTC. Translation: CASSQEVGVRNEQFF.

V is TRBV28 and J is TRBJ1-4; D gene unclear. The V end was cut by 6 bases, the J end by 0 bases, with 11 bases between. CDR3 size: 15 residues. Looked up from germline, CDR1 is MDHEN and CDR2 is SYDVKM. The DNA for the CDR3 is TGTGCCAGCAGCCCGACTTTCTCAACTAATGAAAAACTGTTTTTT. This sequence encodes CASSPTFSTNEKLFF.

This clone has only a few counts. The chain recombines TRBV10-1 with TRBJ2-2, with D maybe TRBD1 (6 bases). CDR1 and CDR2 from the germline V gene are WNHNN and SYGVQD (reference sequence). V lost 2 bases and J 7 bases, leaving 11 bases between the germline ends. This CDR3 is built from 14 residues. The CDR3 nucleotides read TGCGCCAGCAGTGAGACGATCAGGGGCGGGGAGCTGTTTTTT. Its protein is CASSETIRGGELFF.

This chain uses TRBV28 with TRBJ2-7; a possible D gene is TRBD1 (5 bases). The CDR3 covers 12 residues. CDR1 and CDR2 from the germline V gene are MDHEN and SYDVKM. V lost 6 bases to trimming and J lost 10 bases, with 16 bases between them. The chain's CDR3 is CASRLDTPEQYF. Written as DNA, the CDR3 is TGTGCCAGCAGACTGGACACCCCCGAACAGTACTTC.

CDR3 sequence (DNA): TGCGCCAGCAGTCGGGGGGGAACCCAGCGGGAGACAGATACGCAGTATTTT. Translation: CASSRGGTQRETDTQYF. The J gene is TRBJ2-3, the V gene TRBV23-1; TRBD2 agrees at 8 bases. TRBV23-1 is designated an ORF whose function remains uncertain. With V trimmed by 4 bases and J by 3 bases, 12 bases remained unmatched. The CDR3 runs 17 residues.

As concerns this clone: Other DNA sequences in this sample translate to the same CDR3. This chain links TRBV28 with TRBJ2-7; TRBD1 agrees at 9 bases. The V segment lost 8 bases and the J segment 1 base; nucleotides outside the gene matches: 0. The CDR3 runs to 12 residues. The germline V gene has CDR1 MDHEN and CDR2 SYDVKM. The CDR3 loop is CASGTGSYEQYF. In DNA form, the CDR3 reads TGTGCCAGCGGGACAGGGTCCTACGAGCAGTACTTC.

The chain joins TRBV28 to TRBJ2-7, with D perhaps TRBD2 (5 bases). Germline loops: CDR1 MDHEN, CDR2 SYDVKM. This CDR3 spans 13 amino acids. V was pared by 5 bases and J by 1 base, with 9 bases between. In nucleotides, the CDR3 is TGTGCCAGCAGTCCCGGACTTTCCTACGAGCAGTACTTC. Translating gives CASSPGLSYEQYF.

CDR3 residues: CASSGNRDRRRETQYF. The CDR3 coding sequence is TGTGCCAGCAGTGGGAACCGGGACAGGAGGAGGGAGACCCAGTACTTC. The chain has TRBV2 and TRBJ2-5, with TRBD1 matching over 8 bases. V shed 4 bases, J shed 5 bases, and the junction held 12 bases outside the gene matches. This CDR3 has 16 residues. Germline loops: CDR1 SNHLY, CDR2 FYNNEI.